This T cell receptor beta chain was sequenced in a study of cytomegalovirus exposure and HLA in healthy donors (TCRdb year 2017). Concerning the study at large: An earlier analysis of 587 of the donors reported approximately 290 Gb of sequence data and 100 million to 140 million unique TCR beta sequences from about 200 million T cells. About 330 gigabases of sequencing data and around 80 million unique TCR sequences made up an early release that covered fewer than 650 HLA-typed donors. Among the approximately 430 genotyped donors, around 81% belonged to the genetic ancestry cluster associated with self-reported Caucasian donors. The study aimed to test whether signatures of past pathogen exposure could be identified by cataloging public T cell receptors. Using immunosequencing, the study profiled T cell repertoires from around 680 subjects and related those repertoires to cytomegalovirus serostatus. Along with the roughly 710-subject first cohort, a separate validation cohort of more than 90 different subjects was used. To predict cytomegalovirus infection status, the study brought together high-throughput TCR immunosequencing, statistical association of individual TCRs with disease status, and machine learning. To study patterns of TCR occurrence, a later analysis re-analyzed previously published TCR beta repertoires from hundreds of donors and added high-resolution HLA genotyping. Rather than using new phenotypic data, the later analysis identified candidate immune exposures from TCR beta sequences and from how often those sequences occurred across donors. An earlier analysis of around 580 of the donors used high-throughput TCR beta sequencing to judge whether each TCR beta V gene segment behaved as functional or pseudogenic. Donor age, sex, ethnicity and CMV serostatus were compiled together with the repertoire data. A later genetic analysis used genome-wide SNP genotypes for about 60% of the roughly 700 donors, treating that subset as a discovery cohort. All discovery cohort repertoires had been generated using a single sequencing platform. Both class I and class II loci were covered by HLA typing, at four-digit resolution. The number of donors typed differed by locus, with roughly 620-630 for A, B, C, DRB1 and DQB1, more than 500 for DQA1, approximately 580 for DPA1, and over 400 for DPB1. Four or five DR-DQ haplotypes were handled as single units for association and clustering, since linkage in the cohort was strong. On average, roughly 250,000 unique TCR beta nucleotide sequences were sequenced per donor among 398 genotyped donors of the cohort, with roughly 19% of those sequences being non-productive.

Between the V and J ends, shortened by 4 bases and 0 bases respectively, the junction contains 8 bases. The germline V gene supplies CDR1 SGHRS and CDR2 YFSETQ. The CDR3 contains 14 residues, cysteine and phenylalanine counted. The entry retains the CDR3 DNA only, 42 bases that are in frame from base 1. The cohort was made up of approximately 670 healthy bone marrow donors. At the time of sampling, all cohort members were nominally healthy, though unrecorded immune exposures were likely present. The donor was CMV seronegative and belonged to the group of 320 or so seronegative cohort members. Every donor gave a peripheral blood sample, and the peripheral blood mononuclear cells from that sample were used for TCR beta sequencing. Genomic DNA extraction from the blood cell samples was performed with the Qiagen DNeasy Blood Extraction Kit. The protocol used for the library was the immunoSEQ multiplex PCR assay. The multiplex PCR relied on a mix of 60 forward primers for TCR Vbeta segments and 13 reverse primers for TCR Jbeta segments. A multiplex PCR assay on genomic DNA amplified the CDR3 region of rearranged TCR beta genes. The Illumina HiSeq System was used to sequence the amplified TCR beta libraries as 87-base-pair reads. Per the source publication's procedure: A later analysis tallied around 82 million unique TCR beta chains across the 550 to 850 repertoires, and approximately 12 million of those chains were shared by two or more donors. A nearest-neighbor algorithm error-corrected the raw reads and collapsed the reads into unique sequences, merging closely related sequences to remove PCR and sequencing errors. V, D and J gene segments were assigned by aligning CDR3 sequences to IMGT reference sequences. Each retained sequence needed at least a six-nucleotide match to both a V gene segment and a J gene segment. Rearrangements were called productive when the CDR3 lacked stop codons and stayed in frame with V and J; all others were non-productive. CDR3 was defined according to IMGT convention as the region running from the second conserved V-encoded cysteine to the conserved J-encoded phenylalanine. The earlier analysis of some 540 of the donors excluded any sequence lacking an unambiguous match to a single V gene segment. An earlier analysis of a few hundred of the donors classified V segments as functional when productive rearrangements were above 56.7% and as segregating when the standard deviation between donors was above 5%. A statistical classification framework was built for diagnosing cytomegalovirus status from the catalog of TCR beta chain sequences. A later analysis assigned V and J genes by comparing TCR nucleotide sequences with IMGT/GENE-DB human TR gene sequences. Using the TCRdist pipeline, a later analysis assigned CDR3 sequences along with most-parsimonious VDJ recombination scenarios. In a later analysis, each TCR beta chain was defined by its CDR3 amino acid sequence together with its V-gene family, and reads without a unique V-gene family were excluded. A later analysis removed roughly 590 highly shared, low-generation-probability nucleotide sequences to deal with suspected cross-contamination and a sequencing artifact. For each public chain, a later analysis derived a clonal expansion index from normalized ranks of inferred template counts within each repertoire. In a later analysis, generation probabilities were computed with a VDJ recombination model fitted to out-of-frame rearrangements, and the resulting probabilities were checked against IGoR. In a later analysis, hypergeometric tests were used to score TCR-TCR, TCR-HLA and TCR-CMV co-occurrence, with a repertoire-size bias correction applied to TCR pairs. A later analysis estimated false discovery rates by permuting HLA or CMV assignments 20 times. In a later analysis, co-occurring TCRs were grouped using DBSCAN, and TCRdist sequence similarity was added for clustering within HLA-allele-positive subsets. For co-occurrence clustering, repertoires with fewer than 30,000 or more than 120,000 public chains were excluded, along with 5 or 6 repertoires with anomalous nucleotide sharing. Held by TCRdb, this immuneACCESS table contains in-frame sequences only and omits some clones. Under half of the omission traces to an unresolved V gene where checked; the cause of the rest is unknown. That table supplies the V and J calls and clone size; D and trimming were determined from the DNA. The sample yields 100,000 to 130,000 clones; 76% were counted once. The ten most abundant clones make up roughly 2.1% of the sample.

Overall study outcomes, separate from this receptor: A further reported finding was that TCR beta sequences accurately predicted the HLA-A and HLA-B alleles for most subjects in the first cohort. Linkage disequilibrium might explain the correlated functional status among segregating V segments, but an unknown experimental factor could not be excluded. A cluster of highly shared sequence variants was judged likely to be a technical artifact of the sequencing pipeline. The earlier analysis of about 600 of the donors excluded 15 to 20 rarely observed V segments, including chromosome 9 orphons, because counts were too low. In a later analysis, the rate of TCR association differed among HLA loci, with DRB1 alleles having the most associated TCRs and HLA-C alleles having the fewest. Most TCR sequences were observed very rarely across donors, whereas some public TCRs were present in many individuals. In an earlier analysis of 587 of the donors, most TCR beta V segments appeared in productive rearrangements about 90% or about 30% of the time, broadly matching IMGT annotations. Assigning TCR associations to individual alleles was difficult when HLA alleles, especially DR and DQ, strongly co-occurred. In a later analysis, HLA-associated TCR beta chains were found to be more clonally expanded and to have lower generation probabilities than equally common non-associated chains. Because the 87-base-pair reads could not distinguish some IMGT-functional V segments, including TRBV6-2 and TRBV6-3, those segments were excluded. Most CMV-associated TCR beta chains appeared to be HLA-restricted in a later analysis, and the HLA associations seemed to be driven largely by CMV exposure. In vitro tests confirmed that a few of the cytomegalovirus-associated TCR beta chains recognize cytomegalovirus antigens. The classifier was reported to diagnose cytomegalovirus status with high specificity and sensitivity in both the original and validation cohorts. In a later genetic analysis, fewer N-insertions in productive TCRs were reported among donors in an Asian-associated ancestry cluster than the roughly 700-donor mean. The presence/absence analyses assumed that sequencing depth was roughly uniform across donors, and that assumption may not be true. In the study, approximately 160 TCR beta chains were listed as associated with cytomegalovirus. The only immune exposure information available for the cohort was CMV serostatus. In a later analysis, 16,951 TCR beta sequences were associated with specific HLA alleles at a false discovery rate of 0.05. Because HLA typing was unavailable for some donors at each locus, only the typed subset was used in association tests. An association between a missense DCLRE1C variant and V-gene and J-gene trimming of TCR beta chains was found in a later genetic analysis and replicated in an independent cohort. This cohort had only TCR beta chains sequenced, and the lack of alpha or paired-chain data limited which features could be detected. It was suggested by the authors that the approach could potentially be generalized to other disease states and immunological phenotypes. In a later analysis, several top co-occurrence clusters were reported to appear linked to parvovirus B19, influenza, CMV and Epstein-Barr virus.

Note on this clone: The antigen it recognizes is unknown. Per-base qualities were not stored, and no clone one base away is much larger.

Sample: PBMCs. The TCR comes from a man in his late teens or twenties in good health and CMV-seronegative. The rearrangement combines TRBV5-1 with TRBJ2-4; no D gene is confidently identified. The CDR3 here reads CASSPELAKNIQYF. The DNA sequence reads TGCGCCAGCAGCCCTGAACTAGCCAAAAACATTCAGTACTTC.